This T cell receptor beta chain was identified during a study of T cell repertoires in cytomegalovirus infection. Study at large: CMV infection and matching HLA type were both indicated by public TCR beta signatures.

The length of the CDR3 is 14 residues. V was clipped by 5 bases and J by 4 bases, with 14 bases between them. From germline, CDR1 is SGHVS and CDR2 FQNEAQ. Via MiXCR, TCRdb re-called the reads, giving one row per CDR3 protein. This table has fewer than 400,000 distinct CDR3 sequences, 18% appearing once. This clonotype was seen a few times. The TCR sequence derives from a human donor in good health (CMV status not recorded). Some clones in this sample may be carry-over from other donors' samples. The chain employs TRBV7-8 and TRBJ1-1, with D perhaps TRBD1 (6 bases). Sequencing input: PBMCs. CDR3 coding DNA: TGTGCCAGCAGCGTAGGCGAGGGGGTCACTGAAGCTTTCTTT. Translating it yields CASSVGEGVTEAFF.